This T cell receptor (beta chain) derives from a study of vaccination and CD4 T cells after COVID-19 (dated by TCRdb to 2021 to 2024). Background on the whole study: Convalescent patients had a positive SARS-CoV-2 result on nasal swab PCR, and of these patients, 8 or 9 had mild disease and one had severe disease. The convalescent cohort comprised six males and four females, including two Hispanic individuals, seven Caucasians, two Asians and one multiracial person. Participants received two doses of either the Pfizer-BioNTech BNT162b2 vaccine (n=8) or the Moderna mRNA-1273 vaccine (n=2). Post-COVID blood samples were collected from convalescent patients a median of roughly 100 days after diagnosis, with a range of about 30 to 161 days. The time from the second vaccine dose to post-vaccine blood sampling had a median of roughly 70 days and ranged from about 14 to 241 days. Overlapping spike peptide pools from SARS-CoV-2 and from the common cold coronaviruses HCoV-NL63, HCoV-OC43 and HCoV-229E were used as culture stimuli. Control cultures used a CEFX viral epitope pool as positive control, an HIV-1 Nef peptide pool as negative control, or no peptide. The spike-specific CD4+ TCR repertoire was compared before and after mRNA vaccination in about nine COVID-19 convalescent patients and a few infection-naive healthy vaccine recipients. Paper-wide results and their limitations: In convalescent patients, a median approximately 89% of post-vaccine SARS-CoV-2-reactive clones were detected only after vaccination, suggesting vaccine-specific priming. Although the median number of SARS-CoV-2-reactive clonotypes went up from around 20 after infection to some 37 after vaccination, the increase was not significant. Only a relatively small number of convalescent patients were included in the study, and early timepoints following natural infection were not analyzed. Nearly all vaccine-specific clones in convalescent patients (304 of 307) were mono-reactive for SARS-CoV-2 spike rather than cross-reactive with common cold coronaviruses.

This specimen's treatment or condition label, per the study, means: roughly ten-day PBMC culture with coronavirus spike peptide pools or control peptides (ViraFEST assay). The study used the ViraFEST assay, which expanded antigen-specific T cells with peptide pools and then identified expanded clonotypes by TCR sequencing. The convalescent patients' positive SARS-CoV-2 PCR tests fell between March and December 2020, which was before the Alpha, Beta and Delta variants emerged in the United States. Each well held around 2.1 million PBMCs cultured with approximately 9.1 ug/ml peptide pools in IMDM containing 5% human AB serum and 7.5 to 10 IU/ml IL-2. Half of the culture medium was replaced with fresh IL-2-containing medium on days 3 and 7. After less than 12 days of culture, CD4+ T cells were isolated by negative selection using the EasySep CD4+ T cell isolation kit. Ficoll-Paque Plus gradient centrifugation was used to isolate PBMCs from whole blood, and the isolated PBMCs were then either used fresh or cryopreserved at -140C. Triplicate wells were generally used for each culture condition.

Of note for this clonotype: The antigen this receptor binds is unknown. Base qualities were left out, and no much larger clone turns up one base away.

The receptor library was made with PCR. At the Johns Hopkins FTIC core, DNA from the cultured CD4+ T cells underwent TCR sequencing with the Oncomine TCR Beta short-read assay. The QIAamp micro DNA kit was used to extract genomic DNA from the cultured CD4+ T cells. The Oncomine TCR Beta libraries from cultured CD4+ T cells were pooled using unique dual indexes and then sequenced on an Illumina iSeq 100. From the authors' description of their analysis: Non-productive sequences were filtered out, and CDR3s that did not start with C, did not end with F or W, or were shorter than 7 amino acids were discarded. The MANAFEST web application was used to identify antigen-specific clonotypes by comparing peptide-stimulated wells against reference wells and other culture wells. For a clone to be called positive, the clone needed an FDR below 0.05, an odds ratio above 5, and a productive frequency above 0.1% in at least two of three replicate wells. A clonotype was classed as cross-reactive if the clonotype showed significant expansion both in SARS-CoV-2 spike wells and in at least one common cold coronavirus spike condition. Levenshtein distances (stringdist) and unrooted phylogenetic trees (ape) in R version 3.6.1 were used to assess CDR3 homology. The public sequencing data were trimmed at Q25 with fastp and processed into clonotypes with MiXCR by TCRdb, which kept only in-frame beta chains. Each record represents a unique CDR3 protein, reported with the most common genes and DNA among its rows. TCRdb, not the original authors, processed these V and J calls. This sample comprises about 26,000 distinct CDR3 sequences, approximately 44% of them detected only once. The ten largest clones capture 9.5% to 13% of the sample.

Trimming costs V 6 bases and J 4 bases, and their ends lie 18 bases apart. The CDR3 starts with the cysteine, ends with the phenylalanine, and has 14 residues. Solely the CDR3 DNA is kept, with 42 bases framed from the first base. The germline V gene (reference sequence) specifies DFQATT as CDR1 and SNEGSKA as CDR2. The sequence was obtained from a human donor who had recovered from COVID-19. The sample comprised CD4+ T cells from blood, cultured in vitro. Rearrangement joined TRBV20-1 to TRBJ1-1; a tentative D match to TRBD1 spans 6 bases. Here is the DNA: TGCAGTGCCATGGGCGGGGGCAAGGGCACTGAAGCTTTCTTT. The translation is CSAMGGGKGTEAFF.